One and the same sample provided the 23 T cell receptor beta chains below, sequenced in a study of T cells after yellow fever vaccination. TCRdb processed the 5' RACE reads anew with MiXCR; each CDR3 protein has one entry. The profile shows a few hundred thousand distinct CDR3 sequences, 17% of them singletons. Sequenced here: PBMCs, sampled less than 6 days after the first yellow fever vaccination. These receptor sequences come from a man younger than 30 who received the YFV17D yellow fever vaccine.

The V gene is TRBV27, the J gene TRBJ2-7; tentative D call: TRBD1 (6 bases). CDR3 length: 15 amino acids. Germline V gene lookup returns CDR1 MNHEY and CDR2 SMNVEV (reference sequence). Trimming removed 6 bases at V and 0 bases at J, with 15 bases between. This chain's CDR3 is CASSQVGASSYEQYF. Written as DNA, the CDR3 is TGTGCCAGCAGCCAAGTGGGGGCCAGCTCCTACGAGCAGTACTTC.

This clonotype was detected a few times. The chain carries TRBV5-4 and TRBJ1-6, with D hard to call. Germline V gives CDR1 SGHNT, CDR2 YYREEE (reference sequence). This CDR3 region has 14 residues. The V and J ends lost 4 bases and 5 bases respectively, with 10 bases between them. The CDR3: CASSPLENNSPLHF. DNA of the CDR3: TGTGCCAGCAGCCCCCTGGAAAATAATTCACCCCTCCACTTT. The whole variable domain, filled in from reference TRBV5-4 and TRBJ1-6, reads ETGVTQSPTHLIKTRGQQVTLRCSSQSGHNTVSWYQQALGQGPQFIFQYYREEENGRGNFPPRFSGLQFPNYSSELNVNALELDDSALYLCASSPLENNSPLHFGNGTRLTVT.

This clonotype showed up many times. The V and J genes are TRBV6-5 and TRBJ2-7; no reliable D call. V was cut by 4 bases and J by 0 bases, with 7 bases left in between. This CDR3 is 13 amino acids long. Germline-derived CDR1 and CDR2 are MNHEY and SVGAGI. CDR3 coding DNA: TGTGCCAGCAGTTCCCCCACCTCCTACGAGCAGTACGTC. Amino acid sequence: CASSSPTSYEQYV.

This clonotype turned up a few times. The chain employs TRBV4-2 and TRBJ2-7; TRBD2 agrees at 7 bases. Germline CDR1 reads LGHNA; CDR2 reads YNFKEQ. The CDR3 is 15 amino acids. V shed 1 base, J shed 1 base, and the junction held 4 bases outside the gene matches. CDR3 bases: TGTGCCAGCAGCCAAGGAGGCGGGGGATCCTACGAGCAGTACTTC. It translates to CASSQGGGGSYEQYF.

The gene calls are TRBV13 and TRBJ1-1, with D possibly matching TRBD1 (5 bases). V lost 5 bases, J lost 11 bases, and 33 bases lay in between. The germline V gene encodes CDR1 PRHDT and CDR2 FYEKMQ (reference sequence). The CDR3 covers 18 residues. The CDR3 DNA sequence: TGTGCCAGCAGCCGCGTAAAGGGTCAGGGTTGGGCCTTCCTCTCTGCTTTCTTT. Translation: CASSRVKGQGWAFLSAFF.

V usage is TRBV25-1 and J usage is TRBJ1-1, with TRBD1 matching 7 bases. V was pared by 5 bases and J by 8 bases, with 5 bases of the junction left unmatched. Germline V CDR1 and CDR2: MGHDK, SYGVNS. The CDR3 length is 12 residues. The DNA for the CDR3 is TGTGCCAGCAGTAGAGGGGACAGAGAAGCTTTCTTT. This sequence encodes CASSRGDREAFF.

This clonotype was seen repeatedly, ten times or more. V gene TRBV28 combines with J gene TRBJ2-2; D tentatively fits TRBD1 or TRBD2 (6 bases each). Trimming pared 2 bases from V and 3 bases from J, leaving 7 bases between. The germline V gene has CDR1 MDHEN and CDR2 SYDVKM. This CDR3 contains 14 residues. CDR3 in amino acids: CASSLRGDTGELFF. In nucleotides, the CDR3 is TGTGCCAGCAGTTTAAGGGGGGACACCGGGGAGCTGTTTTTT.

The sample holds a few counts of this clonotype. V gene TRBV7-9 combines with J gene TRBJ2-5; maybe TRBD1 (6 bases). This CDR3 has 14 amino acids. Trimming pared 0 bases from V and 5 bases from J, leaving 10 bases between. Germline CDR1 reads SEHNR; CDR2 reads FQNEAQ (reference sequence). CDR3 sequence reads: CASSLARGAETQYF. The CDR3 DNA follows: TGTGCCAGCAGCTTAGCCAGGGGCGCGGAGACCCAGTACTTC.

The sample holds a few counts of this clonotype. This chain uses TRBV7-9 with TRBJ2-7, with TRBD2 identical over 9 bases. Trimming removed 4 bases from V and 5 bases from J; junction bases left unmatched: 15. The germline V gene has CDR1 SEHNR and CDR2 FQNEAQ (reference sequence). The CDR3 is 17 amino acids. The CDR3 DNA reads as TGTGCCAGCAGCTCGATACGAGTAAATAGCGGGGGCCACGAGCAGTACTTC. It is translated as CASSSIRVNSGGHEQYF.

This clonotype was counted between two and nine times. The rearrangement joins TRBV6-5 to TRBJ2-1; D is possibly TRBD2 (5 bases). The germline V gene encodes CDR1 MNHEY and CDR2 SVGAGI. CDR3 length: 11 residues. V lost 7 bases and J lost 7, with 8 bases in between. CDR3 sequence reads: CASTAGNEQFF. In nucleotides, the CDR3 is TGTGCCAGCACCGCGGGTAATGAGCAGTTCTTC.

This clonotype was counted between two and nine times. V and J are TRBV20-1 and TRBJ2-7, with 7 positions matching TRBD1. This CDR3 comprises 13 residues. V shed 3 bases, J shed 4 bases, and the junction held 6 bases outside the gene matches. The germline V gene has CDR1 DFQATT and CDR2 SNEGSKA (reference sequence). Written as DNA, the CDR3 is TGCAGTGCTAGCGGGGACAGACTATACGAGCAGTACTTC. Its translation: CSASGDRLYEQYF.

This rearrangement joins TRBV20-1 to TRBJ1-3, with unresolved D. Germline assignment: CDR1 DFQATT and CDR2 SNEGSKA (reference sequence). V was cut by 6 bases and J by 0 bases, with 9 bases left in between. This CDR3 is built from 13 residues. The CDR3 protein is CSAVITSGNTIYF. CDR3 nucleotide sequence: TGCAGTGCCGTCATAACCTCTGGAAACACCATATATTTT.

This sequence joins TRBV7-8 and TRBJ2-3; 7 bases line up with TRBD2. Germline loops: CDR1 SGHVS, CDR2 FQNEAQ. The CDR3 runs 15 residues. V shed 4 bases and J 3 bases; nucleotides not matched to a gene: 7. The CDR3: CASSSPLGGTDTQYF. CDR3 bases: TGTGCCAGCAGCTCCCCTCTCGGGGGGACAGATACGCAGTATTTT.

V is TRBV24-1 and J is TRBJ2-5; TRBD1 agrees at 8 bases. Trimming cost V 4 bases and J 5 bases; bases outside gene matches: 11. The CDR3 totals 16 residues. Germline lookup yields CDR1 KGHDR and CDR2 SFDVKD. The CDR3 DNA reads as TGTGCCACCAGTGACCTCGGACAGGGAACATGGGAGACCCAGTACTTC. Protein product: CATSDLGQGTWETQYF.

This clonotype has just a few counts. This chain joins TRBV5-1 and TRBJ2-5; D is unresolved. Germline V gene data show CDR1 as SGHRS and CDR2 as YFSETQ. V was shortened by 2 bases and J by 4 bases, with 15 bases between the two germline ends. The CDR3 is 15 amino acids. CDR3 nucleotide sequence: TGCGCCAGCAGCTTAGACTTCGGCGAGATAGAGACCCAGTACTTC. It codes for CASSLDFGEIETQYF.

This chain joins TRBV7-2 and TRBJ2-5; the D gene is possibly TRBD1 (7 bases). Trimming took off 0 bases at V and 4 bases at J, with 15 bases between the two ends. The CDR3 runs 16 residues. Germline-derived CDR1 and CDR2 are SGHTA and FQGNSA. CDR3 region: CASSLASAQGGETQYF. The CDR3 DNA sequence: TGTGCCAGCAGCTTAGCGTCGGCGCAGGGGGGAGAGACCCAGTACTTC.

The genes are TRBV11-2 and TRBJ2-1, with a tentative D call TRBD2 (5 bases). Per the germline V gene, CDR1 is SGHAT and CDR2 is FQNNGV. The CDR3 length is 15 residues. V was shortened by 5 bases and J by 6 bases, with 17 bases between the two germline ends. The DNA for the CDR3 is TGTGCCAGCAGCCTGTCCTGGACTCCGTTCAATGAGCAGTTCTTC. It translates to CASSLSWTPFNEQFF. Using reference TRBV11-2 and TRBJ2-1 for the parts outside the CDR3, the full variable domain is EAGVAQSPRYKIIEKRQSVAFWCNPISGHATLYWYQQILGQGPKLLIQFQNNGVVDDSQLPKDRFSAERLKGVDSTLKIQPAKLEDSAVYLCASSLSWTPFNEQFFGPGTRLTVL.

There are a few counts of this clonotype. The chain has TRBV4-3 and TRBJ1-5, with TRBD1 identical over 7 bases. Germline CDR1 is LGHNA and CDR2 is YSLEER. Trimming took 4 bases from V and 6 from J; bases not matched to a gene: 6. The CDR3 spans 14 residues. The CDR3 DNA reads as TGCGCCAGCAGCCGGGCGACAGGGATTCAGCCCCAGCATTTT. This encodes CASSRATGIQPQHF.

This clonotype was seen only a few times. V and J are TRBV28 and TRBJ2-3; 8 bases match TRBD1. V gave up 5 bases and J gave up 1 base; unmatched junction bases: 29. This CDR3 is 23 amino acids long. Germline loops: CDR1 MDHEN, CDR2 SYDVKM. CDR3 coding DNA: TGTGCCAGCAGTCCCTCACGGGACAGGAAGGCCCGTGGTGCCCAAACACGCACAGATACGCAGTATTTT. Its protein is CASSPSRDRKARGAQTRTDTQYF.

The J gene is TRBJ1-3, the V gene TRBV3-1; D remains unclear. The V end lost 8 bases, the J end lost 3 bases, and 8 bases lay between the germline ends. CDR3 length: 12 residues. Per germline, CDR1 LGHDT and CDR2 YNNKEL (reference sequence). The CDR3 sequence is CASQSDGNTIYF. The CDR3 DNA reads TGTGCCAGCCAATCGGATGGAAACACCATATATTTT.

This clonotype was detected a few times. The rearrangement joins TRBV6-2 or TRBV6-3 to TRBJ1-2, with D unclear. The ends were cut back, 2 bases at V and 0 bases at J, with 10 bases in the middle. The CDR3 runs 15 residues. Germline values: CDR1 MNHEY, CDR2 SVGEGT. The CDR3 DNA follows: TGTGCCAGCAGTTACGGGCAGAAAGCTAACTATGGCTACACCTTC. Translation gives CASSYGQKANYGYTF.

V usage is TRBV4-1 and J usage is TRBJ2-2; 7 bases are shared with TRBD1. This CDR3 is 15 amino acids long. After removal of 5 bases from V and 5 bases from J, the junction contained 8 bases not matched to a gene. Germline CDR1 is MGHRA and CDR2 is YSYEKL. The CDR3 DNA sequence: TGCGCCAGCAGCGACCAGGGGGTGGTAACCGGGGAGCTGTTTTTT. This translates into CASSDQGVVTGELFF.

This sequence joins TRBV7-2 and TRBJ2-5, with D tentatively TRBD1 (6 bases). The germline V gene encodes CDR1 SGHTA and CDR2 FQGNSA. Trimming stripped 0 bases from V and 6 bases from J, with 14 bases between. The CDR3 extends over 15 amino acids. Here the CDR3 DNA reads TGTGCCAGCAGCTTAGCGGCAGGGGCCCCCCAGACCCAGTACTTC. Translated, it gives CASSLAAGAPQTQYF.